The entry below describes one T cell receptor (beta chain). The antigen is not known. These data originate in a study of cytomegalovirus exposure and HLA in healthy donors. Researchers ran the PCR with 60 Vbeta and 13 Jbeta primers. Here immunoSEQ multiplex PCR was the method, and the copy in TCRdb shows in-frame clones only, minus some. The profile shows about 81,000 clones, over 70% of them singletons. Study-wide findings and caveats: According to a later analysis, donors in an Asian-associated ancestry cluster reportedly had fewer N-insertions than the roughly 660-donor mean. Most of the CMV-associated TCR beta chains (in a later analysis) appeared to be HLA-restricted. The study had only CMV serostatus as immune exposure information. A further, later analysis showed that HLA-associated TCR beta chains (compared with equally common others) were more clonally expanded.

Trimming cost V 6 bases and J 12 bases, with 25 bases left between them. The CDR3 has 14 residues. Germline loops: CDR1 SGHRS, CDR2 YFSETQ. The sample consisted of PBMCs. J is TRBJ2-7 and V is TRBV5-1; tentative D call: TRBD1 (6 bases). This sequence was found in a man in his forties or fifties in good health and CMV-seropositive. The CDR3 region is CASTQGNGGTKWYF. Written as DNA, the CDR3 is TGCGCCAGCACCCAGGGGAATGGGGGAACGAAGTGGTACTTC.